This T cell receptor beta chain is drawn from a study of cytomegalovirus exposure and HLA in healthy donors. Background on the study: Early released data comprised 75 million to 100 million unique TCRs from HLA-typed donors. Study-level results: Per published accounts, TCR beta sequences correctly predicted the HLA-A and HLA-B alleles of most subjects. Presence/absence comparisons presumed near-even sequencing depth among donors.

The PCR had 60 Vbeta and 13 Jbeta primers. Sequenced by immunoSEQ multiplex PCR; TCRdb stores in-frame clones only, minus some. The sample lists under 200,000 clones, 60% to 80% occurring once. The CDR3 spans 12 residues. CDR1 SGHRS and CDR2 YFSETQ come from the germline V gene. Trimming stripped 0 bases from V and 7 bases from J, with 7 bases between. On this clone: Its target is unknown.

The donors comprised healthy bone marrow donors. The source is a woman aged 25 to 45 in good health and CMV-seronegative. The chain has TRBV5-1 and TRBJ1-2; possibly TRBD1 for D (5 bases). Sequencing was carried out using PBMCs. The CDR3 spells CASSLEQGGYTF. CDR3 coding DNA: TGCGCCAGCAGCTTGGAGCAGGGTGGCTACACCTTC.